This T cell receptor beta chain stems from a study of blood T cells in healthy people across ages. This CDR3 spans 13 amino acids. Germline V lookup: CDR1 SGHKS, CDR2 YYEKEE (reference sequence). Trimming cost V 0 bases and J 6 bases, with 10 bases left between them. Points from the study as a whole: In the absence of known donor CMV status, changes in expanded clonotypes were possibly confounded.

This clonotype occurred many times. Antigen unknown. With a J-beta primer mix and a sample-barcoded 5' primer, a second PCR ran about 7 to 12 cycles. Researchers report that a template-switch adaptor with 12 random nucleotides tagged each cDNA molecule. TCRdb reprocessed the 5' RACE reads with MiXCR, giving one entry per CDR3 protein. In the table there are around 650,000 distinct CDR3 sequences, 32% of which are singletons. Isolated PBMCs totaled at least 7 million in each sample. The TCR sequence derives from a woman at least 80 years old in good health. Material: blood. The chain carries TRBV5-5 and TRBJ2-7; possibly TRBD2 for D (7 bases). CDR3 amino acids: CASSLAGGSEQYF. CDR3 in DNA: TGTGCCAGCAGCTTGGCGGGGGGCTCCGAGCAGTACTTC.